This T cell receptor (beta chain) was observed in a study of blood T cell repertoires in COVID-19. About the research overall: Samples of COVID-19 (acute and convalescent) were obtained from the United States, Italy and Spain. PBMCs, B-cell-depleted T cells, or T cells were the source of the cDNA or gDNA that made up the material.

Followed longitudinally, the Seattle patients had been enrolled during active infection. A single count supports this clone. J was trimmed by 6 bases and V by 4 bases; bases with no gene match: 13. This CDR3 comprises 16 residues. Germline assignment: CDR1 SNHLY and CDR2 FYNNEI. Methods used by the authors: Amplification from reference gene primers served as the basis for estimated nucleated cell counts. Here immunoSEQ multiplex PCR was the method, and the copy in TCRdb shows in-frame clones only, minus some. Clone size and the V and J calls come from that table; the DNA yielded D and trimming. Among fewer than 350,000 clones listed, roughly 88% were seen once.

This TCR came from a woman in her twenties or thirties with COVID-19, enrolled during active disease. The sequenced sample was peripheral blood. The chain couples TRBV2 to TRBJ1-1; 8 positions agree with TRBD1. CDR3 residues: CASSGQGASMGAEAFF. DNA of the CDR3: TGTGCCAGCAGTGGGCAGGGGGCGTCAATGGGGGCTGAAGCTTTCTTT. Supplemented by reference TRBV2 and TRBJ1-1, the full variable domain reads EPEVTQTPSHQVTQMGQEVILRCVPISNHLYFYWYRQILGQKVEFLVSFYNNEISEKSEIFDDQFSVERPDGSNFTLKIRSTKLEDSAMYFCASSGQGASMGAEAFFGQGTRLTVV.